This T cell receptor beta chain was documented in a study of blood T cell repertoires in COVID-19. Study-wide background: Acute and convalescent COVID-19 samples came from the United States, Italy and Spain. In each case, the material was cDNA or gDNA derived from T cells, B-cell-depleted T cells, or PBMCs.

Original data processing: Amplification from reference gene primers served as the basis for estimated nucleated cell counts. Some clones are missing from TCRdb's copy, which holds only in-frame ones; the method was immunoSEQ multiplex PCR. The V and J calls and clone size are taken from that table; D and trimming were inferred from the DNA. The data contain 95,000 to 110,000 clones, about four fifths of them singletons. V was pared by 5 bases and J by 0 bases, with 8 bases of the junction left unmatched. Germline V gives CDR1 LGHNT, CDR2 FRNRAP. The CDR3 consists of 17 residues. Material for sequencing was peripheral blood. This TCR was sampled from a human donor in a cohort sampled during active COVID-19. The chain employs TRBV12-5 and TRBJ2-3; 10 nucleotides align to TRBD2. The CDR3 region has the DNA TGTGCTAGTGGTCGCGGAACTAGCGGGGTTAGCACAGATACGCAGTATTTT. Translated, it gives CASGRGTSGVSTDTQYF. The variable domain in full, with the rest retrieved from reference TRBV12-5 and TRBJ2-3, is DARVTQTPRHKVTEMGQEVTMRCQPILGHNTVFWYRQTMMQGLELLAYFRNRAPLDDSGMPKDRFSAEMPDATLATLKIQPSEPRDSAVYFCASGRGTSGVSTDTQYFGPGTRLTVL.